Included here is one T cell receptor beta chain sequence, with context. The data belong to a study of identifying expanded T cells in peripheral blood. Only in-frame clones appear in the TCRdb table, and some are missing; sequencing was by immunoSEQ multiplex PCR. The sample includes tens of thousands of clones, approximately 88% of them seen just once. The source of this sequence is a person aged 18 to 75 in good health. The sequenced sample consisted of blood.

CDR3 protein: CASFDGQGATNEKLFF. The CDR3 nucleotides are TGTGCCAGCTTTGACGGACAGGGCGCGACTAATGAAAAACTGTTTTTT. The gene calls are TRBV18 and TRBJ1-4, with TRBD1 matching 8 bases. Germline CDR1 KGHSH, CDR2 LQKENI. This CDR3 has 16 amino acids. Trimming took 7 bases from V and 2 from J; bases not matched to a gene: 9.